These 10 T cell receptor beta chains originate from one sample sequenced in a study of cytomegalovirus exposure and HLA in healthy donors. The PCR ran on 60 Vbeta and 13 Jbeta primers. Some clones are missing from TCRdb's copy, which holds only in-frame ones; the method was immunoSEQ multiplex PCR. The sample records fewer than 200,000 clones, more than 65% being singletons. The sample taken for sequencing was PBMCs. Receptors originate from a woman between 50 and 59 years old in good health and CMV-seronegative.

V usage is TRBV5-1 and J usage is TRBJ1-5; D uncertain. Germline loops: CDR1 SGHRS, CDR2 YFSETQ. The length of the CDR3 is 14 residues. V lost 2 bases and J 5 bases, leaving 11 bases between the germline ends. CDR3 in amino acids: CASSFSGRDQPQHF. In DNA form, the CDR3 reads TGCGCCAGCAGCTTTTCGGGAAGAGATCAGCCCCAGCATTTT.

This clone has just a few counts. CDR3 bases: TGTGCCAGCAGCCGACTAGCGCCGTCCTACAATGAGCAGTTCTTC. Translating gives CASSRLAPSYNEQFF. The gene calls are TRBV5-8 and TRBJ2-1, with 8 positions matching TRBD2. The junction had 4 bases not matched to a gene; V was cut back by 4 bases and J by 1 base. This CDR3 comprises 15 residues. CDR1 is SGHTS, CDR2 YDEGEE, per germline.

The gene calls are TRBV6-5 and TRBJ2-3; unclear D gene. Deletions cut 5 bases from V and 1 base from J, with 10 bases between. The CDR3 consists of 14 residues. CDR1 MNHEY and CDR2 SVGAGI come from the germline V gene. CDR3 in DNA: TGTGCCAGCAGTCCCAGTTTGGGCACAGATACGCAGTATTTT. Residues: CASSPSLGTDTQYF.

The CDR3 loop is CASSPLAGAIADTQYF. CDR3 DNA sequence: TGTGCCAGCTCACCCTTAGCAGGGGCCATTGCAGATACGCAGTATTTT. The V call is TRBV18, the J call TRBJ2-3, with D perhaps TRBD1 (6 bases). Germline V CDR1 and CDR2: KGHSH, LQKENI. CDR3 length: 16 amino acids. The germline V and J ends were trimmed by 3 bases and 4 bases, with 17 bases remaining between them.

The chain carries TRBV6-5 and TRBJ1-2; 8 positions agree with TRBD1. The V gene end was trimmed by 6 bases and the J gene end by 4 bases; junction bases not matched to a gene: 7. Germline values: CDR1 MNHEY, CDR2 SVGAGI. There are 14 residues in the CDR3. CDR3 loop: CASRPAGTGYGYTF. CDR3 bases: TGTGCCAGCAGGCCGGCCGGGACAGGCTATGGCTACACCTTC.

J is TRBJ1-2 and V is TRBV4-3, with D possibly TRBD1 on 6 matching bases. CDR1 LGHNA and CDR2 YSLEER come from the germline V gene. The CDR3 has 14 residues. The V end was cut by 1 base, the J end by 7 bases, with 13 bases between. The CDR3 nucleotides are TGCGCCAGCAGCCAAGTCCTCCAGGGGTCTGGCTACACCTTC. Translating gives CASSQVLQGSGYTF.

Of note for this clone: Other DNA sequences in this specimen translate into the identical CDR3. This chain links TRBV9 with TRBJ1-5; 8 bases match TRBD1. Germline trimming cut 3 bases from V and 5 bases from J; bases unmatched to any gene: 4. Germline V CDR1 and CDR2: SGDLS, YYNGEE. The CDR3 extends over 14 amino acids. CDR3 in amino acids: CASSAGQGDQPQHF. In DNA, the CDR3 is TGTGCCAGCAGCGCAGGACAGGGCGATCAGCCCCAGCATTTT.

V gene TRBV6-4 combines with J gene TRBJ1-5; D not certain. V was clipped by 7 bases and J by 0 bases, with 13 bases between them. Germline V gene lookup returns CDR1 MRHNA and CDR2 SNTAGT. This CDR3 region has 15 residues. The CDR3 is CASTPPVVSNQPQHF. CDR3 nucleotide sequence: TGTGCCAGCACTCCCCCGGTCGTTAGCAATCAGCCCCAGCATTTT.

The rearrangement links TRBV5-1 to TRBJ2-3; D call uncertain. CDR1 is SGHRS and CDR2 is YFSETQ in the germline V gene. V lost 6 bases, J lost 2 bases, and 7 bases lay in between. The CDR3 contains 12 residues. The CDR3 here is CASTENTDTQYF. For the CDR3, the DNA is TGCGCCAGCACGGAGAACACAGATACGCAGTATTTT.

The chain joins TRBV15 to TRBJ2-6, with D possibly TRBD2 on 6 matching bases. Trimming pared 0 bases from V and 5 bases from J, leaving 8 bases between. The CDR3 loop spans 15 amino acids. Germline V gives CDR1 LNHNV, CDR2 YYDKDF (reference sequence). The CDR3 reads CATSRDRDWANVLTF. CDR3 nucleotide sequence: TGTGCCACCAGCAGAGATAGGGACTGGGCCAACGTCCTGACTTTC.